Listed here are 13 T cell receptor beta chains from one sample, sequenced in a study of post-analysis software for immune sequencing data. General study points: With TRBV5-6, TRBV5-1 and TRBV20-1 included, about five TRBV segments were more frequent in patients than in controls.

These TCRs' antigens remain unknown. Each TCR beta cDNA library carried unique molecular identifiers. Via MiXCR, TCRdb re-called the PCR reads, giving one row per CDR3 protein. The table has 350,000 to 450,000 distinct CDR3 sequences, 39% seen once. The specimen sequenced was blood. Receptors originate from a girl aged 2 to 9 with multiple sclerosis.

A few counts support this clonotype. The chain carries TRBV7-9 and TRBJ1-2; no definite D call. Germline CDR1 is SEHNR and CDR2 is FQNEAQ (reference sequence). This CDR3 is 15 amino acids long. The V gene lost 1 base and the J gene lost 4 bases, with 13 bases spanning the gap. The CDR3: CASSLGISDRYGYTF. In DNA, the CDR3 is TGTGCCAGCAGCTTAGGAATCTCCGATCGCTATGGCTACACCTTC.

The V gene is TRBV6-5, the J gene TRBJ2-7; tentatively, D is TRBD1 (6 bases). CDR1 MNHEY and CDR2 SVGAGI come from the germline V gene. V shed 6 bases and J shed 1 base, with 13 bases lying between them. CDR3 length equals 14 residues. The CDR3 DNA reads as TGTGCCAGCAGCCGACAGGTTCTATCCTACGAGCAGTACTTC. Its translation: CASSRQVLSYEQYF.

The rearrangement joins TRBV12-3 or TRBV12-4 to TRBJ1-2; 8 bases are a match to TRBD1. This CDR3 has 15 amino acids. J gave up 4 bases and V 5 bases, and 9 bases lay outside the gene matches. The CDR3 loop is CASSGGTGRTYGYTF. DNA of the CDR3: TGTGCCAGCAGTGGGGGGACAGGAAGGACCTATGGCTACACCTTC.

This clonotype has only one observation. Germline and junction disagree at one end, which may indicate a read error. This chain links TRBV2 with TRBJ2-3, with D perhaps being TRBD1 or TRBD2 (6 bases each). Germline V lookup: CDR1 SNHLY, CDR2 FYNNEI. The CDR3 runs 15 residues. CDR3 coding DNA: TGTGCCAGCAGCGCACAGGGACTTAGCACAGATGCGCAGTATTTT. Translation gives CASSAQGLSTDAQYF.

The V and J genes are TRBV4-2 and TRBJ2-5, with 8 nucleotides matching TRBD2. Gene TRBJ2-7 matches the end of the DNA better, so the J call may be wrong. Germline V gene lookup returns CDR1 LGHNA and CDR2 YNFKEQ. The CDR3 totals 14 residues. CDR3 region: CASSHPGTRYEQYF. CDR3 coding DNA: TGTGCCAGCAGCCACCCCGGGACTAGGTACGAGCAGTACTTC.

Only a few counts were recorded for this clonotype. The chain recombines TRBV30 with TRBJ1-5; TRBD1 is a possible D gene (6 bases). Germline V gene lookup returns CDR1 GTSNPN and CDR2 SVGIG (reference sequence). The CDR3 has 13 amino acids. Deletions cut 2 bases from V and 2 bases from J, with 7 bases between. CDR3 nucleotide sequence: TGTGCCTGGAGTTCAGGGGGCAATCAGCCCCAGCATTTT. This gives the protein CAWSSGGNQPQHF. Together with reference TRBV30 and TRBJ1-5, the CDR3 gives the full variable domain: SQTIHQWPATLVQPVGSPLSLECTVEGTSNPNLYWYRQAAGRGLQLLFYSVGIGQISSEVPQNLSASRPQDRQFILSSKKLLLSDSGFYLCAWSSGGNQPQHFGDGTRLSIL.

This clonotype was detected only a few times. The chain has TRBV6-5 and TRBJ2-2; the D is unclear. This CDR3 has 14 amino acids. Germline V gives CDR1 MNHEY, CDR2 SVGAGI. The germline V and J ends were trimmed by 4 bases and 1 base, with 7 bases remaining between them. CDR3 sequence reads: CASSSGGNTGELFF. DNA for the CDR3: TGTGCCAGCAGTTCAGGCGGGAACACCGGGGAGCTGTTTTTT.

V is TRBV25-1 and J is TRBJ2-1; D is possibly TRBD2 (6 bases). The CDR3 totals 15 residues. V lost 8 bases to trimming and J lost 3 bases, with 17 bases between them. The germline V gene encodes CDR1 MGHDK and CDR2 SYGVNS. The CDR3 loop is CASGDGASVYNEQFF. The CDR3 DNA follows: TGTGCCAGCGGGGACGGGGCTAGCGTCTACAATGAGCAGTTCTTC.

The rearrangement links TRBV13 to TRBJ2-3, with TRBD2 identical over 10 bases. Germline V gives CDR1 PRHDT, CDR2 FYEKMQ (reference sequence). This CDR3 is built from 15 residues. V dropped 5 bases and J dropped 5; count of bases not matched to a gene: 7. The CDR3 DNA reads TGTGCCAGCAGCGTTTCTAGCGGGGGTGTAGATACGCAGTATTTT. Protein: CASSVSSGGVDTQYF.

This rearrangement joins TRBV2 to TRBJ1-1; D call uncertain. V dropped 2 bases and J dropped 1 base, with 8 bases sitting between them. Germline CDR1 reads SNHLY; CDR2 reads FYNNEI. The CDR3 contains 14 residues. CDR3 sequence: CASSESSPNTEAFF. In DNA, the CDR3 is TGTGCCAGCAGTGAATCTTCGCCGAACACTGAAGCTTTCTTT.

V is TRBV28 and J is TRBJ2-7; D perhaps matches TRBD1 (5 bases). Trimming removed 2 bases from V and 2 bases from J, with 10 bases in between. CDR1 and CDR2 from the germline V gene are MDHEN and SYDVKM. CDR3 length equals 14 residues. The CDR3 nucleotides read TGTGCCAGCAGTTTACACAGGATTACCTACGAGCAGTACTTC. Residues: CASSLHRITYEQYF.

This chain joins TRBV6-1 and TRBJ1-2; 7 bases align to TRBD1. Germline V gene data show CDR1 as MNHNS and CDR2 as SASEGT. V lost 5 bases and J lost 5; bases outside the gene matches: 8. The CDR3 has 14 residues. Written as DNA, the CDR3 is TGTGCCAGCAGTAGTCGAGGGGGCTCTTATGGCTACACCTTC. Translating gives CASSSRGGSYGYTF.

This clonotype has just a few counts. The V and J genes are TRBV9 and TRBJ2-7; weak D call: TRBD2 (5 bases). CDR1 and CDR2 from the germline V gene are SGDLS and YYNGEE. This CDR3 spans 14 amino acids. Trimming took off 4 bases at V and 1 base at J, with 12 bases between the two ends. The CDR3 here is CASSPPGNSYEQYF. DNA of the CDR3: TGTGCCAGCAGCCCTCCGGGGAATTCCTACGAGCAGTACTTC. Full variable domain (missing parts from reference TRBV9 and TRBJ2-7): DSGVTQTPKHLITATGQRVTLRCSPRSGDLSVYWYQQSLDQGLQFLIQYYNGEERAKGNILERFSAQQFPDLHSELNLSSLELGDSALYFCASSPPGNSYEQYFGPGTRLTVT.